What follows are 23 T cell receptor beta chains derived from one specimen sequenced in a study of sequential checkpoint blockade in melanoma. This table comes from immunoSEQ multiplex PCR, and its TCRdb copy is limited to in-frame clones, with some not included. This table holds some 16,000 clones, about 92% found once. Specified treatment: randomized to nivolumab then ipilimumab (arm A) or the reverse (arm B). Sequencing was performed on CD8+ T cells sorted from blood (inferred from file names), taken from a patient given nivolumab and ipilimumab in sequence. These receptors were obtained from a human donor with melanoma.

Only one count was recorded for this clone. The rearrangement uses TRBV7-9 and TRBJ2-1; 7 nucleotides match TRBD2. Germline loops: CDR1 SEHNR, CDR2 FQNEAQ (reference sequence). The CDR3 has 13 residues. Germline trimming cut 5 bases from V and 9 bases from J; bases unmatched to any gene: 7. The CDR3 DNA follows: TGTGCCAGCAGCCCACCGTTAGCGGGTGAGCAGTTCTTC. The encoded protein is CASSPPLAGEQFF.

The table lists this clone with a count of one. The chain carries TRBV28 and TRBJ1-1; D unresolved. CDR3 length: 15 amino acids. V was cut by 6 bases and J by 7 bases, with 21 bases left in between. Germline assignment: CDR1 MDHEN and CDR2 SYDVKM. The CDR3 loop reads CASSILGLDKNEAFF. For the CDR3, the DNA is TGTGCCAGCAGCATTTTAGGACTTGATAAAAATGAAGCTTTCTTT. Combining the CDR3 with reference TRBV28 and TRBJ1-1 gives the whole variable domain DVKVTQSSRYLVKRTGEKVFLECVQDMDHENMFWYRQDPGLGLRLIYFSYDVKMKEKGDIPEGYSVSREKKERFSLILESASTNQTSMYLCASSILGLDKNEAFFGQGTRLTVV.

The chain recombines TRBV27 with TRBJ2-1, with 8 bases lining up with TRBD2. The J segment lost 9 bases and the V segment lost 7 bases, leaving 5 bases of the junction unmatched. The CDR3 is 12 residues long. Germline loops: CDR1 MNHEY, CDR2 SMNVEV (reference sequence). The CDR3 sequence: CASISGRSEQFF. Here the CDR3 DNA reads TGTGCCAGCATAAGCGGGAGATCTGAGCAGTTCTTC.

This chain joins TRBV9 and TRBJ2-7; tentative D call: TRBD2 (5 bases). V dropped 0 bases and J dropped 1 base, with 11 bases sitting between them. Germline-derived CDR1 and CDR2 are SGDLS and YYNGEE. The CDR3 loop spans 15 amino acids. The CDR3 here is CASSVGEERSYEQYF. The CDR3 nucleotides are TGTGCCAGCAGCGTAGGTGAGGAGCGGTCCTACGAGCAGTACTTC.

The chain joins TRBV11-2 to TRBJ2-7; 11 bases fit TRBD1. Germline V CDR1 and CDR2: SGHAT, FQNNGV. Trimming at V came to 6 bases and at J to 3 bases, leaving 7 bases not matched to a gene. The CDR3 is made up of 15 amino acids. The chain's CDR3 is CASSLGQGGHYEQYV. DNA for the CDR3: TGTGCCAGCAGTTTGGGACAGGGGGGCCACTACGAGCAGTACGTC.

This chain links TRBV29-1 with TRBJ1-2; 7 nucleotides match TRBD1. The CDR3 totals 12 residues. Trimming took 5 bases from V and 6 from J; bases not matched to a gene: 6. Per the germline V gene, CDR1 is SQVTM and CDR2 is ANQGSEA. The CDR3 loop reads CSVPGTAHGYTF. The DNA of the CDR3 is TGCAGCGTTCCCGGGACAGCTCATGGCTACACCTTC.

On this clone: The same CDR3 also results from other DNA sequences found in this sample. The chain recombines TRBV19 with TRBJ2-7, with 10 bases matching TRBD1. This CDR3 contains 15 residues. The germline V gene has CDR1 LNHDA and CDR2 SQIVND (reference sequence). The trim removed 3 bases at V and 2 bases at J, leaving 4 bases unmatched. The CDR3 nucleotides are TGTGCCAGTAGTATTGGGACAGGGGTACCCTACGAGCAGTACTTC. It is translated as CASSIGTGVPYEQYF.

V and J are TRBV27 and TRBJ1-5; the D gene is possibly TRBD1 (6 bases). Germline CDR1 reads MNHEY; CDR2 reads SMNVEV (reference sequence). This CDR3 comprises 14 residues. The V end lost 1 base, the J end lost 3 bases, and 7 bases lay between the germline ends. CDR3 nucleotides: TGTGCCAGCAGTTTATTGGGGGCCAATCAGCCCCAGCATTTT. It is translated as CASSLLGANQPQHF.

J is TRBJ1-1 and V is TRBV5-1; 9 nucleotides align to TRBD1. The junction had 6 bases not matched to a gene; V was cut back by 3 bases and J by 0 bases. CDR1 and CDR2 from the germline V gene are SGHRS and YFSETQ. This CDR3 spans 16 amino acids. The CDR3 loop reads CASSWDRERMNTEAFF. CDR3 nucleotides: TGCGCCAGCAGCTGGGACAGGGAACGTATGAACACTGAAGCTTTCTTT.

The chain joins TRBV7-8 to TRBJ2-7; 14 nucleotides line up with TRBD2. This CDR3 contains 18 residues. The V segment lost 6 bases and the J segment 2 bases; nucleotides outside the gene matches: 12. Germline V gene sequence: CDR1 SGHVS, CDR2 FQNEAQ. The CDR3 is CASSFSGTSGSGAYEQYF. For the CDR3, the DNA is TGTGCCAGCAGTTTCTCCGGGACTAGCGGGAGCGGCGCCTACGAGCAGTACTTC.

This chain connects TRBV27 to TRBJ1-2; no firm D call. Between the trimmed V and J ends, which lost 6 bases and 7 bases, there was a span of 15 bases. Germline V gene sequence: CDR1 MNHEY, CDR2 SMNVEV (reference sequence). The CDR3 sequence is 13 residues long. In DNA, the CDR3 is TGTGCCAGCAGCCCAGTGCAGTCCCTTGGCTACACCTTC. Protein sequence: CASSPVQSLGYTF.

The gene calls are TRBV4-1 and TRBJ1-6; TRBD1 aligns across 8 bases. V lost 5 bases and J lost 6; bases outside the gene matches: 6. The germline gives CDR1 MGHRA, CDR2 YSYEKL. This CDR3 comprises 15 residues. CDR3 in amino acids: CASSIRQGSNSPLHF. The CDR3 nucleotides are TGCGCCAGCAGCATACGACAGGGGAGTAATTCACCCCTCCACTTT.

The V gene is TRBV5-4, the J gene TRBJ2-7; possibly TRBD2 for D (5 bases). V was trimmed by 2 bases and J by 7 bases, leaving 16 bases between them. The CDR3 runs to 14 residues. Germline CDR1 is SGHNT and CDR2 is YYREEE (reference sequence). Written as DNA, the CDR3 is TGTGCCAGCAGCTTCGGGATATCGCCTTGGGAGCAGTACTTC. As protein: CASSFGISPWEQYF.

The genes are TRBV28 and TRBJ1-3; D gene unclear. Trimming pared 2 bases from V and 0 bases from J, leaving 11 bases between. CDR1 is MDHEN and CDR2 is SYDVKM in the germline V gene. This CDR3 contains 16 residues. The CDR3 loop reads CASSLLPRISGNTIYF. CDR3 sequence (DNA): TGTGCCAGCAGTTTACTACCGAGAATCTCTGGAAACACCATATATTTT.

The chain has TRBV18 and TRBJ1-5; a possible D gene is TRBD1 (6 bases). V was pared by 3 bases and J by 3 bases, with 15 bases between. The CDR3 is 16 residues long. The germline V gene encodes CDR1 KGHSH and CDR2 LQKENI. The CDR3 nucleotides read TGTGCCAGCTCACCCGGTGTCACAGGGTTCAATCAGCCCCAGCATTTT. It encodes CASSPGVTGFNQPQHF.

The chain employs TRBV19 and TRBJ1-1; D gene ambiguous. V was cut by 3 bases and J by 2 bases, with 10 bases left in between. This CDR3 comprises 14 residues. CDR1 and CDR2 (germline): LNHDA, SQIVND (reference sequence). The CDR3 spells CASSMGGSNTEAFF. The CDR3 DNA reads TGTGCCAGTAGTATGGGAGGGAGCAACACTGAAGCTTTCTTT.

The chain has TRBV28 and TRBJ1-1, with no clear D. V was clipped by 5 bases and J by 1 base, with 5 bases between them. Germline lookup yields CDR1 MDHEN and CDR2 SYDVKM. The CDR3 has 12 residues. The CDR3 sequence: CASSLGNTEAFF. CDR3 nucleotides: TGTGCCAGCAGTCTCGGGAACACTGAAGCTTTCTTT.

This rearrangement joins TRBV29-1 to TRBJ1-4, with D maybe TRBD1 (5 bases). The germline V and J ends were trimmed by 4 bases and 2 bases, with 11 bases remaining between them. CDR3 length: 14 residues. The germline CDR1 and CDR2 sequences are SQVTM and ANQGSEA. CDR3 sequence reads: CSVGGGSTNEKLFF. Written as DNA, the CDR3 is TGCAGCGTTGGTGGGGGGTCGACTAATGAAAAACTGTTTTTT.

The rearrangement joins TRBV6-6 to TRBJ2-3; D might be TRBD2 (5 bases). Germline CDR1 is MNHNY and CDR2 is SVGAGI (reference sequence). V lost 8 bases and J lost 0, with 15 bases in between. This CDR3 comprises 15 residues. The CDR3 protein is CASGLLATSTDTQYF. The CDR3 DNA reads as TGTGCCAGCGGACTTCTCGCGACTAGCACAGATACGCAGTATTTT.

J is TRBJ1-2 and V is TRBV25-1, with 7 bases that match TRBD1. CDR3 length: 14 amino acids. From germline, CDR1 is MGHDK and CDR2 SYGVNS. V shed 6 bases and J 4 bases; nucleotides not matched to a gene: 8. The chain's CDR3 is CASSWGTASYGYTF. In DNA form, the CDR3 reads TGTGCCAGCAGCTGGGGGACAGCCAGCTATGGCTACACCTTC.

This clone occurred once. The chain carries TRBV7-9 and TRBJ2-7; 11 bases fit TRBD1. Unmatched junction bases numbered 3, after V lost 3 bases and J lost 5 bases. Per the germline V gene, CDR1 is SEHNR and CDR2 is FQNEAQ (reference sequence). The CDR3 runs to 14 residues. CDR3 sequence reads: CASSLGQGVDEQYF. Written as DNA, the CDR3 is TGTGCCAGCAGCTTGGGACAGGGGGTCGACGAGCAGTACTTC.

The chain combines TRBV11-2 with TRBJ2-7; perhaps TRBD2 as D (6 bases). Trimming left V 5 bases short and J 2 bases short, with 10 bases between. The CDR3 spans 13 residues. Germline-derived CDR1 and CDR2 are SGHAT and FQNNGV. This CDR3 reads CASSLGLPYEQYF. In DNA form, the CDR3 reads TGTGCCAGCAGCCTGGGACTTCCCTACGAGCAGTACTTC.

The chain recombines TRBV27 with TRBJ2-7, with TRBD2 matching 8 bases. This CDR3 has 15 residues. V trimming: 5 bases; J trimming: 4 bases; junction bases outside the gene matches: 10. Germline-derived CDR1 and CDR2 are MNHEY and SMNVEV (reference sequence). CDR3 amino acids: CASSPSGGGTYEQYV. CDR3 DNA: TGTGCCAGCAGTCCTTCCGGGGGGGGTACGTACGAGCAGTACGTC.